This entry lists 7 T cell receptor beta chains sequenced from one sample in a study of T-cell memory formation after mild COVID-19. MiXCR, run by TCRdb on the 5' RACE reads, gives a single entry per CDR3 protein. Of more than 450,000 distinct CDR3 sequences in the sample, roughly 17% were seen once. The sample taken for sequencing was PBMCs or a T cell subset sorted from them (not recorded which). The origin of the receptors is an adult woman who had mild COVID-19 (a few samples of this study predate the infection). Cell type and time point are not known.

This rearrangement joins TRBV6-2 or TRBV6-3 to TRBJ2-1; 8 positions match TRBD2. The germline CDR1 and CDR2 sequences are MNHEY and SVGEGT. J lost 9 bases, V lost 5 bases, and 6 bases had no gene match. This CDR3 is built from 13 residues. CDR3 sequence reads: CASSEREQSEQFF. CDR3 in DNA: TGTGCCAGCAGTGAGCGGGAGCAGAGTGAGCAGTTCTTC.

This chain links TRBV27 with TRBJ2-1; 7 bases map to TRBD1. CDR1 is MNHEY, CDR2 SMNVEV, per germline (reference sequence). The junction had 9 bases not matched to a gene; V was cut back by 7 bases and J by 3 bases. CDR3 length: 15 amino acids. This CDR3 is CASTTIGGFYNEQFF. As DNA, the CDR3 is TGTGCCAGCACCACAATAGGGGGCTTCTACAATGAGCAGTTCTTC.

This clonotype has more than one count but fewer than ten. V is TRBV7-3 and J is TRBJ2-5; 16 bases agree with TRBD2. Germline V gene data show CDR1 as SGHTA and CDR2 as FQGTGA. Trimming took 5 bases from V and 4 from J; bases not matched to a gene: 4. The CDR3 loop spans 16 amino acids. DNA of the CDR3: TGTGCCAGCAGCGGGACTAGCGGGGGGGCGGGAGAGACCCAGTACTTC. Protein sequence: CASSGTSGGAGETQYF.

The J gene is TRBJ1-6, the V gene TRBV10-3; D ambiguous. Germline CDR1 ENHRY, CDR2 SYGVKD. The CDR3 length is 14 residues. With 6 bases removed from V and 0 bases from J, the gap between germline ends came to 6 bases. Here the CDR3 reads CAIRESSYNSPLHF. The CDR3 DNA follows: TGTGCCATCAGGGAGAGCTCCTATAATTCACCCCTCCACTTT.

This clonotype occurred a few times. The V gene is TRBV4-1, the J gene TRBJ2-2, with 7 bases aligning to TRBD2. This CDR3 contains 19 residues. V lost 3 bases to trimming and J lost 6 bases; unmatched junction nucleotides: 19. In germline, CDR1 is MGHRA, CDR2 YSYEKL. This CDR3 reads CASSQYFFFGAGEPGELFF. The CDR3 DNA follows: TGCGCCAGCAGCCAGTACTTCTTCTTTGGGGCGGGAGAACCCGGGGAGCTGTTTTTT.

The chain has TRBV7-2 and TRBJ1-5; D perhaps matches TRBD1 (5 bases). The V gene's germline CDR1 is SGHTA and CDR2 FQGNSA. The CDR3 spans 16 residues. Between the trimmed V and J ends, which lost 4 bases and 3 bases, there was a span of 16 bases. As DNA, the CDR3 is TGTGCCAGCAGCTCGTCCCCGACAGCCTACAATCAGCCCCAGCATTTT. It translates to CASSSSPTAYNQPQHF.

This clonotype was counted a few times. V usage is TRBV2 and J usage is TRBJ1-5; tentatively, D is TRBD1 (6 bases). Looked up from germline, CDR1 is SNHLY and CDR2 is FYNNEI. V gave up 6 bases and J gave up 6 bases, with 15 bases separating them. This CDR3 region has 14 residues. The DNA for the CDR3 is TGTGCCAGCAGCGGCACCCTACAGGGTCAGCCCCAGCATTTT. This sequence encodes CASSGTLQGQPQHF.